Below, one T cell receptor (beta chain) is given with its context. Its matching antigen is unknown. There were TCR beta CDR3 regions amplified from RNA transcripts. Primed by the HTBI set, a first-round RT-PCR was run on the TCR CDR3. TCRdb reanalysed the multiplex PCR reads using MiXCR and keeps one entry per CDR3 protein. The sample holds about 520,000 distinct CDR3 sequences; approximately 25% are singletons and the top ten take roughly 12%. These data are taken from a study of T cells in Graves' hyperthyroidism and ophthalmopathy. General observations from the study: A model of 13 V-J features distinguished ophthalmopathy from stable hyperthyroidism. Model-based prediction identified ophthalmopathy a median around 6.5 months prior to its onset.

The germline V gene has CDR1 DFQATT and CDR2 SNEGSKA (reference sequence). V lost 6 bases and J lost 5, with 11 bases in between. This CDR3 is built from 11 residues. The specimen was blood. The chain has TRBV20-1 and TRBJ2-7; no clear D. The clonotype originates from a woman in her 30s with Graves' ophthalmopathy. CDR3 protein: CSAAPGDEQYF. CDR3 DNA sequence: TGCAGTGCAGCACCTGGCGACGAGCAGTACTTC.